The present T cell receptor beta chain was sequenced within a study of OX40 agonist ivuxolimab in advanced cancers. As for the study in general: Patients treated during dose escalation were battling hepatocellular carcinoma, melanoma, renal cell or head and neck cancer. Study results and caveats: Antigen specificity of clonally expanded peripheral T cells was not established.

Concerning this clone: The antigen is undetermined.

V was clipped by 2 bases and J by 1 base; unmatched bases: 5. The germline V gene encodes CDR1 LGHNA and CDR2 YNFKEQ. The CDR3 sequence is 17 residues long. The method was immunoSEQ multiplex PCR; TCRdb's version includes in-frame clones alone and lacks a portion of them. The data show over 55,000 clones, about 89% seen once. Excluded were patients having autoimmune disease history or systemic immunosuppression. The chain has TRBV4-2 and TRBJ2-4, with 10 nucleotides matching TRBD2. The sample in question was CD4+ or CD8+ T cells sorted from blood, obtained in a trial of the OX40 agonist ivuxolimab. The sequence was obtained from an adult with an advanced solid tumor such as melanoma, head and neck, liver or kidney cancer. In DNA, the CDR3 is TGTGCCAGCAGCCAAACCCTTAGCGGGGGGGCCAAAAACATTCAGTACTTC. Encoded protein: CASSQTLSGGAKNIQYF.